This is a list of T cell receptor beta chains from one sample in a study of T cell repertoires in cytomegalovirus infection. From the reads, TCRdb called clonotypes with MiXCR, one entry per CDR3 protein. Among just under 300,000 distinct CDR3 sequences listed, about a tenth were seen once. Specimen: PBMCs. The receptors derive from a human donor in good health (CMV status not recorded). Some clones in this sample may be carry-over from other donors' samples. The CDR3 runs from the conserved cysteine through the conserved F or W. The D gene is left open where the match is weak. Some rows have no size entry. The others give once, few or many, or a class for an expanded clone.

TRBV29-1	TRBJ1-2	.	.	CSVEVALGNYGYTF	TGCAGCGTTGAAGTAGCCCTGGGGAACTATGGCTACACCTTC
TRBV24-1	TRBJ1-4	TRBD1	.	CATSDPGTGDNEKLFF	TGTGCCACCAGTGATCCGGGGACAGGGGATAATGAAAAACTGTTTTTT
TRBV7-3	TRBJ2-1	TRBD2	many	CASSSQAGGLNEQFF	TGTGCCAGCAGCTCCCAAGCGGGGGGACTAAATGAGCAGTTCTTC
TRBV7-6	TRBJ1-4	.	many	CASSLQRGVWVSEKLFF	TGTGCCAGCAGCTTACAGAGGGGAGTTTGGGTCTCTGAAAAACTGTTTTTT
TRBV28	TRBJ1-2	.	many	CASSSADRREDYTF	TGTGCCAGCAGTTCTGCGGACAGACGAGAAGACTACACCTTC
TRBV29-1	TRBJ1-1	TRBD1	.	CSVEDPLTSDRATEAFF	TGCAGCGTTGAAGATCCCCTCACCTCTGACAGGGCTACTGAAGCTTTCTTT
TRBV6-6	TRBJ1-1	.	few	CASSYSRVPGRGTEAFF	TGTGCCAGCAGTTACTCGAGGGTTCCAGGGCGGGGGACTGAAGCTTTCTTT
TRBV29-1	TRBJ1-1	.	many	CSVVDTEAFF	TGCAGCGTTGTAGACACTGAAGCTTTCTTT
TRBV6-5	TRBJ2-3	TRBD1	many	CASSSTGAKRDTQYF	TGTGCCAGCAGTTCAACAGGGGCGAAACGGGATACGCAGTATTTT
TRBV7-2	TRBJ2-3	TRBD1	many	CASSPRDRAWTDTQYF	TGTGCCAGCAGCCCCCGGGACAGGGCTTGGACAGATACGCAGTATTTT
TRBV7-3	TRBJ2-3	.	many	CASSLTFRGAMADTQYF	TGTGCCAGCAGCTTAACGTTTCGGGGGGCAATGGCAGATACGCAGTATTTT
TRBV2	TRBJ1-6	.	few	CASRREANSPLHF	TGTGCCAGCAGGCGGGAGGCCAACTCACCCCTCCACTTT
TRBV7-6	TRBJ2-1	.	few	CASSGGPWNEQFF	TGTGCCAGCAGCGGGGGGCCCTGGAATGAGCAGTTCTTC
TRBV7-2	TRBJ1-1	.	many	CASSQQVLMGNTEAFF	TGTGCCAGCAGCCAACAGGTCCTGATGGGGAACACTGAAGCTTTCTTT
TRBV28	TRBJ1-1	.	many	CASSKLEIGGSTEAFF	TGTGCCAGCAGTAAACTCGAGATAGGGGGGAGCACTGAAGCTTTCTTT
TRBV7-2	TRBJ2-3	.	many	CASSNEGYSLDTQYF	TGTGCCAGCAGTAACGAGGGGTATTCGTTGGATACGCAGTATTTT
TRBV28	TRBJ1-1	.	many	CASRRAGRISEAFF	TGTGCCAGCAGGAGGGCAGGGAGGATATCTGAAGCTTTCTTT
TRBV4-2	TRBJ1-1	.	many	CASSPFDGLGTEAFF	TGTGCCAGCAGCCCTTTTGACGGATTGGGCACTGAAGCTTTCTTT
TRBV29-1	TRBJ2-1	.	.	CSVVGQGYYSEQFF	TGCAGCGTTGTCGGCCAGGGCTATTATAGTGAGCAGTTCTTC
TRBV14	TRBJ1-6	.	many	CASRDRSSYNSPLHF	TGTGCCAGCAGAGACAGGAGCTCCTATAATTCACCCCTCCACTTT
TRBV10-3	TRBJ2-2	.	.	CAAHSTSANTGELFF	TGTGCCGCACACTCGACATCTGCGAACACCGGGGAGCTGTTTTTT
TRBV9	TRBJ2-5	.	few	CARRTPVQETQYF	TGTGCCCGTCGTACTCCTGTCCAAGAGACCCAGTACTTC
TRBV7-2	TRBJ2-7	TRBD2	many	CASSPTGTSGFYEQYF	TGTGCCAGCAGCCCGACCGGGACTAGCGGGTTCTACGAGCAGTACTTC
TRBV7-2	TRBJ1-2	.	many	CASSLVSGHGYGYTF	TGTGCCAGCAGCTTAGTCAGCGGACATGGCTATGGCTACACCTTC
TRBV29-1	TRBJ1-2	TRBD1	.	CSVVGTGLGGYTF	TGCAGCGTTGTGGGGACAGGGCTGGGTGGCTACACCTTC
TRBV25-1	TRBJ1-2	.	few	CASGRDMDYGYTF	TGTGCCAGCGGCCGGGACATGGACTATGGCTACACCTTC
TRBV9	TRBJ2-1	TRBD2	.	CASSVASATSGGTNEQFF	TGTGCCAGCAGCGTAGCGTCAGCCACTAGCGGGGGGACCAATGAGCAGTTCTTC
TRBV25-1	TRBJ1-6	.	many	CASGGGGSPLHF	TGTGCCAGCGGGGGAGGTGGCTCACCCCTCCACTTT
TRBV7-9	TRBJ2-6	TRBD1	many	CASSILTGGSHSSGANVLTF	TGTGCCAGCAGCATACTAACAGGGGGCTCCCATTCGTCTGGGGCCAACGTCCTGACTTTC
TRBV5-1	TRBJ2-1	.	.	CASSNGQLSSYNEQFF	TGCGCCAGCAGCAACGGACAGCTTAGCTCCTACAATGAGCAGTTCTTC
TRBV29-1	TRBJ1-5	.	.	CSVERRCNQPQHF	TGCAGCGTTGAACGTCGCTGCAATCAGCCCCAGCATTTT
TRBV27	TRBJ2-5	TRBD1	many	CASSPDRVKTQYF	TGTGCCAGCAGCCCAGACAGGGTAAAGACCCAGTACTTC
TRBV7-2	TRBJ2-5	.	few	CASSAPGPQETQYF	TGTGCCAGCAGCGCTCCGGGACCCCAAGAGACCCAGTACTTC
TRBV28	TRBJ2-5	.	.	CASSLWVEQETQYF	TGTGCCAGCAGTTTATGGGTAGAGCAAGAGACCCAGTACTTC
TRBV28	TRBJ2-4	.	few	CASSSPQGDIQYF	TGTGCCAGCAGTTCCCCTCAGGGAGACATTCAGTACTTC
TRBV2	TRBJ2-5	.	.	CASIYQETQYF	TGTGCCAGCATCTATCAAGAGACCCAGTACTTC
TRBV2	TRBJ2-1	TRBD2	once	CASTISGGSNEQFF	TGTGCCAGCACAATTAGCGGGGGGTCAAATGAGCAGTTCTTC
TRBV6-5	TRBJ2-5	TRBD1	few	CASKTGGVETQYF	TGTGCCAGCAAAACAGGGGGCGTAGAGACCCAGTACTTC
TRBV4-1	TRBJ2-1	.	many	CASSQVRGNEQFF	TGCGCCAGCAGCCAAGTACGAGGCAATGAGCAGTTCTTC
TRBV18	TRBJ1-4	.	many	CASSPRGSNEKLFF	TGTGCCAGCTCACCAAGGGGGTCTAATGAAAAACTGTTTTTT
TRBV29-1	TRBJ1-1	.	many	CSAAPGVSNTEAFF	TGCAGCGCCGCCCCGGGGGTTTCGAACACTGAAGCTTTCTTT
TRBV4-1	TRBJ2-2	.	many	CASSQGLTGRLFF	TGCGCCAGCAGCCAAGGATTAACAGGGAGGCTGTTTTTT
TRBV5-1	TRBJ2-2	TRBD2	few	CASSRMTSENTGELFF	TGCGCCAGCAGCAGGATGACTAGCGAGAACACCGGGGAGCTGTTTTTT
TRBV29-1	TRBJ2-5	.	.	CSVVWGGGQETQYF	TGCAGCGTTGTCTGGGGGGGCGGCCAAGAGACCCAGTACTTC
TRBV12-3/TRBV12-4	TRBJ1-1	.	many	CASSSIRTLNTEAFF	TGTGCCAGCAGTTCGATCAGGACCCTGAACACTGAAGCTTTCTTT
TRBV12-5	TRBJ1-1	TRBD1	few	CASGLVRGLGTEAFF	TGTGCTAGTGGTTTGGTAAGGGGGCTTGGCACTGAAGCTTTCTTT
TRBV11-2	TRBJ2-3	.	many	CASQAGVGADTQYF	TGTGCCAGCCAAGCAGGGGTGGGGGCAGATACGCAGTATTTT
TRBV29-1	TRBJ2-3	TRBD2	many	CSDIAGYTDTQYF	TGCAGCGATATAGCGGGATACACAGATACGCAGTATTTT
TRBV7-8	TRBJ1-6	.	many	CASSLGGRSPLHF	TGTGCCAGCAGCTTGGGGGGGCGATCACCCCTCCACTTT
TRBV18	TRBJ1-3	.	many	CASSPEDISGNTIYF	TGTGCCAGCTCACCGGAGGATATCTCTGGAAACACCATATATTTT